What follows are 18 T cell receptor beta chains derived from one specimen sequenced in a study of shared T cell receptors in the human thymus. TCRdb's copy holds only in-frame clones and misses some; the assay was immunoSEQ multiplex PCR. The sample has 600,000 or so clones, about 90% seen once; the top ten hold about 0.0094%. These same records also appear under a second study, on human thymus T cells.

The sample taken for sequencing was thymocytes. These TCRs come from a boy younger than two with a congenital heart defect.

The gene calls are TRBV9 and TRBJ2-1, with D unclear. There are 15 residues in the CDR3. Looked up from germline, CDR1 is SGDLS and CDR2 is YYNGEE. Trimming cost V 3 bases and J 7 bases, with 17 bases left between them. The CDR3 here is CASSGPRIPQNEQFF. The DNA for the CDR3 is TGTGCCAGCAGCGGCCCCAGAATCCCTCAAAATGAGCAGTTCTTC.

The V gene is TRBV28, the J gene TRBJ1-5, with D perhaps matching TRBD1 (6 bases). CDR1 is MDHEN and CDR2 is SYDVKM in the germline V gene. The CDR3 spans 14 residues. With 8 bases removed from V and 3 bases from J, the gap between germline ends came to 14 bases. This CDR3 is CASGRTANNQPQHF. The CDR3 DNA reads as TGTGCCAGCGGACGGACAGCGAACAATCAGCCCCAGCATTTT.

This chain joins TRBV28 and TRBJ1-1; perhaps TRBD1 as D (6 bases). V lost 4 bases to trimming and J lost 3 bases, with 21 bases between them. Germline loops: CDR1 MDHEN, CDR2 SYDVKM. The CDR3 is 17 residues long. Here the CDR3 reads CASSSSLGGAEDTEAFF. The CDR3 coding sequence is TGTGCCAGCAGTTCGAGTTTGGGGGGGGCAGAGGACACTGAAGCTTTCTTT.

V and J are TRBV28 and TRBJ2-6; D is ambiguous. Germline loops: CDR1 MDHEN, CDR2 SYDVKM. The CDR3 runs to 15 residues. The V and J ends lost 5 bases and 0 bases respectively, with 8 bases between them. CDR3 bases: TGTGCCAGCAGTCCGCCGGGCTCTGGGGCCAACGTCCTGACTTTC. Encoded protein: CASSPPGSGANVLTF.

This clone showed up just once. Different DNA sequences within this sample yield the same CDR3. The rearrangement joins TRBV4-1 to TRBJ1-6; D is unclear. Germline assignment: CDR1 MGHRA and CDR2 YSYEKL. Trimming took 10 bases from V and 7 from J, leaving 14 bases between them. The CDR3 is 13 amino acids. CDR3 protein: CATQVHLNSPLHF. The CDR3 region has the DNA TGCGCCACCCAGGTCCACTTAAATTCACCCCTCCACTTT.

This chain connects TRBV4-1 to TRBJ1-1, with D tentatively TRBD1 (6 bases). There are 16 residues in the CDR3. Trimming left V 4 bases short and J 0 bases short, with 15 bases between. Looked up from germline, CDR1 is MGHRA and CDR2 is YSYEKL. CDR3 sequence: CASSLKRGAMNTEAFF. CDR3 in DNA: TGCGCCAGCAGCCTCAAACGGGGGGCCATGAACACTGAAGCTTTCTTT.

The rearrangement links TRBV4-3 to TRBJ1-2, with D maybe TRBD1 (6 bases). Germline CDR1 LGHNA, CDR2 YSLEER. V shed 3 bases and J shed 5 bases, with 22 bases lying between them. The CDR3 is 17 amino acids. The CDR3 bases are TGCGCCAGCAGCCACTACGTCCCCGACAGGTTGACATATGGCTACACCTTC. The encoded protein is CASSHYVPDRLTYGYTF.

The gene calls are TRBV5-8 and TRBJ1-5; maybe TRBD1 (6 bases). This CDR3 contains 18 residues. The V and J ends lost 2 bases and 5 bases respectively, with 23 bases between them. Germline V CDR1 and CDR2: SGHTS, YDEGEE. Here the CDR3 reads CASSFTGAGVLRDQPQHF. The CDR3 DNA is TGTGCCAGCAGCTTCACTGGGGCAGGGGTTTTGAGGGATCAGCCCCAGCATTTT.

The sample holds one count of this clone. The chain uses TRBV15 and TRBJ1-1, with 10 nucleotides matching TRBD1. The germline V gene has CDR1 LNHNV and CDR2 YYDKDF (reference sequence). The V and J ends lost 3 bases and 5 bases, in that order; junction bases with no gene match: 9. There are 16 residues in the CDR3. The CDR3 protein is CATSSPGTGEGTEAFF. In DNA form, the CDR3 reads TGTGCCACCAGCAGTCCCGGGACAGGGGAGGGGACTGAAGCTTTCTTT.

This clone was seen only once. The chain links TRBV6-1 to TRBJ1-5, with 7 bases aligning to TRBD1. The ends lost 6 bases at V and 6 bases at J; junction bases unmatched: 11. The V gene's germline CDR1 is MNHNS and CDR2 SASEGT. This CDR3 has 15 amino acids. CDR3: CASRGRGTALQPQHF. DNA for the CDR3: TGTGCCAGCAGAGGGCGCGGGACAGCGCTTCAGCCCCAGCATTTT.

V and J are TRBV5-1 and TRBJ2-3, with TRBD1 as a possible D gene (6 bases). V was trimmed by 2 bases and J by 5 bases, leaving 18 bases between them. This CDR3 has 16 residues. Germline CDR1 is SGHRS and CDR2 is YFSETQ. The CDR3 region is CASSLPLWGQRDTQYF. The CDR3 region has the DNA TGCGCCAGCAGCTTACCCCTCTGGGGGCAAAGAGATACGCAGTATTTT.

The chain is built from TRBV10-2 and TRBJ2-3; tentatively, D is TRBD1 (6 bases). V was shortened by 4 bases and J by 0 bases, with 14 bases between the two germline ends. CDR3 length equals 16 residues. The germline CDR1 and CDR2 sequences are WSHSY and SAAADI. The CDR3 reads CASSGWDTDSTDTQYF. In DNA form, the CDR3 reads TGCGCCAGCAGTGGATGGGACACGGACAGCACAGATACGCAGTATTTT.

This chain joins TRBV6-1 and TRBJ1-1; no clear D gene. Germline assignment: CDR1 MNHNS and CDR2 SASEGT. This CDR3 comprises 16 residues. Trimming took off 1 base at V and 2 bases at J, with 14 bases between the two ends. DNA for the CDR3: TGTGCCAGCAGTGAAGAAGCGGGTCAGATAAACACTGAAGCTTTCTTT. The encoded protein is CASSEEAGQINTEAFF.

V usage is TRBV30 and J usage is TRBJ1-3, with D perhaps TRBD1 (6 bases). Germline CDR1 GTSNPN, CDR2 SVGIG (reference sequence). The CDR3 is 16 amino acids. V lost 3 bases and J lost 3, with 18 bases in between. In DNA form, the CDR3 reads TGTGCCTGGAGCGCCGTAGGGGGGGGCGGTGGAAACACCATATATTTT. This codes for CAWSAVGGGGGNTIYF. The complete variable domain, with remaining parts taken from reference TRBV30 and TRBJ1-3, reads SQTIHQWPATLVQPVGSPLSLECTVEGTSNPNLYWYRQAAGRGLQLLFYSVGIGQISSEVPQNLSASRPQDRQFILSSKKLLLSDSGFYLCAWSAVGGGGGNTIYFGEGSWLTVV.

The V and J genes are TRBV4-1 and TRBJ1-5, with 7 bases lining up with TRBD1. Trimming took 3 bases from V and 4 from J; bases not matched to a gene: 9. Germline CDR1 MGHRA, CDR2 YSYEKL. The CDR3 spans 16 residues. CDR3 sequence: CASSQGQPTKNQPQHF. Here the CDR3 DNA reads TGCGCCAGCAGCCAGGGACAGCCGACTAAGAATCAGCCCCAGCATTTT.

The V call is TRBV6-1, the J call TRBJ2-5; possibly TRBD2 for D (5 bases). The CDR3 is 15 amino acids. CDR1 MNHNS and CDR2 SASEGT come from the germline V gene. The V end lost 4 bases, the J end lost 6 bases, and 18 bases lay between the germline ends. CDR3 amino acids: CASSGWTDKEQTQYF. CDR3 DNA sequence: TGTGCCAGCAGTGGGTGGACTGATAAGGAACAGACCCAGTACTTC.

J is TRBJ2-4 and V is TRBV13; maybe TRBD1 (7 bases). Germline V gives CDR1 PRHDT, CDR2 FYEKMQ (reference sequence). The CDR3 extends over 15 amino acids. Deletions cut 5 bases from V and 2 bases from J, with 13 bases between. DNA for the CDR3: TGTGCCAGCAGCGCAGGGGGGATAACCAAAAACATTCAGTACTTC. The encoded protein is CASSAGGITKNIQYF. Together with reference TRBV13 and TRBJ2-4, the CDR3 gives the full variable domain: AAGVIQSPRHLIKEKRETATLKCYPIPRHDTVYWYQQGPGQDPQFLISFYEKMQSDKGSIPDRFSAQQFSDYHSELNMSSLELGDSALYFCASSAGGITKNIQYFGAGTRLSVL.

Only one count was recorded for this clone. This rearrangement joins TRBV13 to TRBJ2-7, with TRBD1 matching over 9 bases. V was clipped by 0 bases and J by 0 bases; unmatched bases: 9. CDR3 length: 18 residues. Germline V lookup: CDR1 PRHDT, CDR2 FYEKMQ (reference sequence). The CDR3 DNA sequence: TGTGCCAGCAGCTTAGGAGAACGGGGGACAGGGACCTCCTACGAGCAGTACTTC. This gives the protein CASSLGERGTGTSYEQYF.